A single sample gave rise to the 4 T cell receptor beta chains below, sequenced in a study of cytomegalovirus exposure and HLA in healthy donors. PCR was performed using 60 Vbeta and 13 Jbeta primers. TCRdb keeps only in-frame clones here, not all; method: immunoSEQ multiplex PCR. The repertoire consists of about 140,000 clones, with over 75% occurring once and the leading ten covering less than 2%. The sample comprised PBMCs. The receptor set was obtained from a man aged 35 to 55 in good health and CMV-seronegative.

The genes are TRBV27 and TRBJ2-2; tentatively, D is TRBD2 (5 bases). The CDR3 has 14 residues. V lost 6 bases, J lost 3 bases, and 11 bases lay in between. Germline-derived CDR1 and CDR2 are MNHEY and SMNVEV (reference sequence). CDR3 loop: CASSLGLDTGELFF. The CDR3 bases are TGTGCCAGCAGCTTAGGACTTGACACCGGGGAGCTGTTTTTT.

The rearrangement joins TRBV15 to TRBJ1-2; 8 bases agree with TRBD1. From germline, CDR1 is LNHNV and CDR2 YYDKDF (reference sequence). This CDR3 contains 14 residues. V lost 4 bases, J lost 5 bases, and 6 bases stayed unmatched. The DNA for the CDR3 is TGTGCCACCAGCACAGCACAGGGGGGGTATGGCTACACCTTC. Its translation is CATSTAQGGYGYTF.

V and J are TRBV5-1 and TRBJ2-2, with D perhaps TRBD2 (5 bases). In germline, CDR1 is SGHRS, CDR2 YFSETQ. This CDR3 is built from 15 residues. V lost 4 bases to trimming and J lost 0 bases, with 10 bases between them. CDR3 coding DNA: TGCGCCAGCAGCATGAGCGGTCCGAACACCGGGGAGCTGTTTTTT. This translates into CASSMSGPNTGELFF.

The chain employs TRBV2 and TRBJ2-3, with 13 nucleotides matching TRBD2. CDR1 is SNHLY and CDR2 is FYNNEI in the germline V gene. This CDR3 contains 15 residues. The trim removed 8 bases at V and 1 base at J, leaving 3 bases unmatched. The CDR3 nucleotides read TGTGCCAGCCCCGGGACTAGCGGGGGCACAGATACGCAGTATTTT. Translation gives CASPGTSGGTDTQYF. The complete variable domain, with remaining parts taken from reference TRBV2 and TRBJ2-3, reads EPEVTQTPSHQVTQMGQEVILRCVPISNHLYFYWYRQILGQKVEFLVSFYNNEISEKSEIFDDQFSVERPDGSNFTLKIRSTKLEDSAMYFCASPGTSGGTDTQYFGPGTRLTVL.